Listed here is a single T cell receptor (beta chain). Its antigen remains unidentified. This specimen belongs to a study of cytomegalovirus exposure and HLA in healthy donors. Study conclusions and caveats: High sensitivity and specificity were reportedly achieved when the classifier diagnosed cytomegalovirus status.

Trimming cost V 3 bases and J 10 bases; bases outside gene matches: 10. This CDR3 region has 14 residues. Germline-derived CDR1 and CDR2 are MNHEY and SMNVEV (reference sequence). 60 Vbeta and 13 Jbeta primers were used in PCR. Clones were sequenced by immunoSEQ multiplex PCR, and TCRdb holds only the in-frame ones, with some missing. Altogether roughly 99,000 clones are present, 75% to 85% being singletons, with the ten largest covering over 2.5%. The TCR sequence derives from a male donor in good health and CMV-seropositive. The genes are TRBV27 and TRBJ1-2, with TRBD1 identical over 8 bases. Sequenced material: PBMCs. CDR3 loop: CASSFKDRALDYTF. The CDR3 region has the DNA TGTGCCAGCAGTTTTAAGGACAGGGCCTTGGACTACACCTTC.